A single sample is the source of the 10 T cell receptor beta chains below, sequenced in a study of shared clonotypes between healthy human individuals. Clones were sequenced by immunoSEQ multiplex PCR, and TCRdb holds only the in-frame ones, with some missing. The table records about 600,000 clones, 95% to 98% of them present only once. In the naive CD8 group, cells lacked CD45RO and were positively selected for CCR7, so terminally differentiated effector memory CD45RA+ cells were left out. Sequencing was done on a sample of naive CD8+ T cells sorted from blood. The receptor set was obtained from a man under 40 in good health.

V and J are TRBV7-9 and TRBJ2-5, with 8 positions matching TRBD2. V shed 2 bases and J 2 bases; nucleotides not matched to a gene: 4. In germline, CDR1 is SEHNR, CDR2 FQNEAQ (reference sequence). The CDR3 is 15 residues long. CDR3 sequence reads: CASSLRSSGQETQYF. The CDR3 DNA sequence: TGTGCCAGCAGCTTACGGTCTAGCGGGCAAGAGACCCAGTACTTC.

This chain connects TRBV10-3 to TRBJ2-7; TRBD2 agrees at 10 bases. Germline CDR1 is ENHRY and CDR2 is SYGVKD. There are 15 residues in the CDR3. With V trimmed by 7 bases and J by 1 base, 7 bases remained unmatched. DNA of the CDR3: TGTGCCATCACTGCCGGGACTAGCGATTCCTACGAGCAGTACTTC. Translation: CAITAGTSDSYEQYF.

The chain couples TRBV27 to TRBJ2-3; a weak D match, TRBD1 (5 bases). Per germline, CDR1 MNHEY and CDR2 SMNVEV (reference sequence). The CDR3 runs 14 residues. V shed 3 bases and J shed 4 bases, with 11 bases lying between them. The CDR3 is CASSLGQGSDTQYF. CDR3 DNA: TGTGCCAGCAGTTTGGGGCAGGGTTCAGATACGCAGTATTTT.

The V gene is TRBV7-9, the J gene TRBJ2-5, with 9 bases identical to TRBD1. The V gene's germline CDR1 is SEHNR and CDR2 FQNEAQ (reference sequence). Trimming took 5 bases from V and 5 from J; bases not matched to a gene: 12. The CDR3 covers 16 residues. CDR3 coding DNA: TGTGCCAGCAGCCCACCGACAGGGGGGAGCAGGGAGACCCAGTACTTC. Protein: CASSPPTGGSRETQYF.

This chain connects TRBV7-2 to TRBJ2-7, with 7 bases matching TRBD1. Germline-derived CDR1 and CDR2 are SGHTA and FQGNSA. With V trimmed by 4 bases and J by 2 bases, 2 bases remained unmatched. CDR3 length: 13 residues. CDR3 protein: CASSWTGAYEQYF. The CDR3 bases are TGTGCCAGCAGCTGGACAGGAGCCTACGAGCAGTACTTC. The full variable domain, its missing parts supplied by reference TRBV7-2 and TRBJ2-7, is GAGVSQSPSNKVTEKGKDVELRCDPISGHTALYWYRQSLGQGLEFLIYFQGNSAPDKSGLPSDRFSAERTGGSVSTLTIQRTQQEDSAVYLCASSWTGAYEQYFGPGTRLTVT.

V gene TRBV4-1 combines with J gene TRBJ2-1; D may be TRBD2 (7 bases). Trimming took off 0 bases at V and 4 bases at J, with 16 bases between the two ends. Germline assignment: CDR1 MGHRA and CDR2 YSYEKL. This CDR3 comprises 17 residues. The CDR3 protein is CASSQEGGTGGYNEQFF. In DNA form, the CDR3 reads TGCGCCAGCAGCCAAGAAGGGGGAACGGGGGGATACAATGAGCAGTTCTTC.

V gene TRBV9 combines with J gene TRBJ2-6; D assignment may be TRBD1 or TRBD2 (5 bases each). This CDR3 spans 14 amino acids. Trimming removed 7 bases from V and 4 bases from J, with 12 bases in between. CDR1 SGDLS and CDR2 YYNGEE come from the germline V gene. CDR3 protein: CASRGALGANVLTF. The CDR3 DNA follows: TGTGCCAGCCGAGGGGCGCTGGGGGCCAACGTCCTGACTTTC.

The chain joins TRBV7-9 to TRBJ2-1; 11 positions agree with TRBD2. This CDR3 contains 18 residues. Germline CDR1 reads SEHNR; CDR2 reads FQNEAQ (reference sequence). Losses at the gene ends were 11 bases for V and 4 bases for J; bases not matched to a gene: 19. Here the CDR3 reads CAVSSLAGGLEGYNEQFF. The CDR3 bases are TGTGCCGTTTCGAGCCTAGCGGGGGGACTAGAGGGGTACAATGAGCAGTTCTTC.

A single count supports this clone. The J gene is TRBJ1-4, the V gene TRBV15; D is undetermined. CDR1 is LNHNV and CDR2 is YYDKDF in the germline V gene (reference sequence). V shed 5 bases and J shed 10 bases, with 20 bases lying between them. CDR3 length: 15 amino acids. The CDR3 DNA reads TGTGCCACCAGCCCCGGTGAGCAGGCGGAAGGAAAACTGTTTTTT. Translating gives CATSPGEQAEGKLFF.

The chain is built from TRBV12-5 and TRBJ2-7; 9 bases match TRBD1. With V trimmed by 11 bases and J by 7 bases, 12 bases remained unmatched. This CDR3 has 13 residues. The V gene's germline CDR1 is LGHNT and CDR2 FRNRAP. Here the CDR3 reads CALRGTGWKEQYF. In nucleotides, the CDR3 is TGTGCTCTAAGAGGGACAGGGTGGAAGGAGCAGTACTTC.